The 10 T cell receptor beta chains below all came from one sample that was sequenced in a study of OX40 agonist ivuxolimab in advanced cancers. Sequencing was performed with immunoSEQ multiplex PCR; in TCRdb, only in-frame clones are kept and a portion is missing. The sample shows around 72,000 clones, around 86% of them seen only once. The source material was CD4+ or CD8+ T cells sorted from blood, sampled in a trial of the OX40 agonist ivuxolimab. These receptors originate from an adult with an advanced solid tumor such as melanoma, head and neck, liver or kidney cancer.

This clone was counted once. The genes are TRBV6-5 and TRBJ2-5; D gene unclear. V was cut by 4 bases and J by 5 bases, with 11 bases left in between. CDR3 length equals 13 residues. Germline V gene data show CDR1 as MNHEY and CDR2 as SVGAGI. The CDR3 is CASSSTNDETQYF. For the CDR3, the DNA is TGTGCCAGCAGTTCGACAAACGATGAGACCCAGTACTTC.

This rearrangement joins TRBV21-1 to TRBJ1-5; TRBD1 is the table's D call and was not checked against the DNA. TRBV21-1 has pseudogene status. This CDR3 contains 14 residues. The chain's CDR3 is CATQGQGVNQPQHF. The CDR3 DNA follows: TGTGCCACCCAGGGACAGGGGGTTAATCAGCCCCAGCATTTT.

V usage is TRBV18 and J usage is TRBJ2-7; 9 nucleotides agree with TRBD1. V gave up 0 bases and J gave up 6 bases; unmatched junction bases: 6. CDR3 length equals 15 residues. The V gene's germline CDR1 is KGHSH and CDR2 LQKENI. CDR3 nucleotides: TGTGCCAGCTCACCACCCGAGACAGGGGGAACCGAGCAGTACTTC. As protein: CASSPPETGGTEQYF.

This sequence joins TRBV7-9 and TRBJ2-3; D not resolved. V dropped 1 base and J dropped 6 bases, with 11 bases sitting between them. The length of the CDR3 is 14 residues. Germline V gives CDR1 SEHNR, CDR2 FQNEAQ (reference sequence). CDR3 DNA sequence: TGTGCCAGCAGCTTAGGTCGTCGGTTTGATACGCAGTATTTT. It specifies CASSLGRRFDTQYF.

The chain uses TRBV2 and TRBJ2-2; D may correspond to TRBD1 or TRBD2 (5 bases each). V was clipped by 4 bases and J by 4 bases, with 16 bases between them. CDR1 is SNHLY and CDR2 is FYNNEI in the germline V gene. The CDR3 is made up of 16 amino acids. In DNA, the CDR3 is TGTGCCAGCAGTGTCGGGGCAGGACGGGGCACCGGGGAGCTGTTTTTT. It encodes CASSVGAGRGTGELFF.

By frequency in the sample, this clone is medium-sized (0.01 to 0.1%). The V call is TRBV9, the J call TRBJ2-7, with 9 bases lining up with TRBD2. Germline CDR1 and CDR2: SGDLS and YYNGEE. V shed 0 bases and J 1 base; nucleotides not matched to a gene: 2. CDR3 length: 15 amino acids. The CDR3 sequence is CASSVGGGESYEQYF. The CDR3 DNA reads TGTGCCAGCAGCGTAGGCGGGGGGGAGTCCTACGAGCAGTACTTC.

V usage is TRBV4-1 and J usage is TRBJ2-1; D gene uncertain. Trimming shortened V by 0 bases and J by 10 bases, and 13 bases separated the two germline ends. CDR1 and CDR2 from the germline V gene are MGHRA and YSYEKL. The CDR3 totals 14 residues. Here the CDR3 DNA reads TGCGCCAGCAGCCAAGAAGAAACCAAGAGGGAGCAGTTCTTC. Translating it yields CASSQEETKREQFF.

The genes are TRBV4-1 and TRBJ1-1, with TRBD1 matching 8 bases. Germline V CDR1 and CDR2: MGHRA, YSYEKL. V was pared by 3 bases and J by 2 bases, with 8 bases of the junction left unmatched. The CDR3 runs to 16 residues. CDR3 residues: CASSQGMDRANTEAFF. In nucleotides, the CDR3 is TGCGCCAGCAGCCAGGGTATGGACAGGGCAAACACTGAAGCTTTCTTT.

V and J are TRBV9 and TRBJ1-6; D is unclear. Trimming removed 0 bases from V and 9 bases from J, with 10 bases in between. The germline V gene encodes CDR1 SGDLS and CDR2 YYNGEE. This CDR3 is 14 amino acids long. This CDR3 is CASSVGLPGSPLHF. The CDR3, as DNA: TGTGCCAGCAGCGTAGGTCTCCCGGGTTCACCCCTCCACTTT.

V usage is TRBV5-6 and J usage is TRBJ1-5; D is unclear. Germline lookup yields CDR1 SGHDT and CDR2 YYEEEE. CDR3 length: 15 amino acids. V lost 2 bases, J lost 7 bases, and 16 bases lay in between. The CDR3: CASSLRHTEVQPQHF. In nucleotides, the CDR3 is TGTGCCAGCAGCTTAAGGCATACAGAGGTCCAGCCCCAGCATTTT.